Listed below are T cell receptor beta chains from one sample, sequenced in a study of blood T cell repertoires in COVID-19. Produced via immunoSEQ multiplex PCR; TCRdb's table is partial and in-frame only. The table has about 200,000 clones, more than 85% seen once; the top ten hold approximately 0.7%. Sequencing was done on a sample of peripheral blood. These receptor sequences come from a middle-aged man with acute or convalescent COVID-19. CDR3s include the opening cysteine and the closing phenylalanine or tryptophan. Each record gives: clone size, J gene, D gene, V gene, CDR3 DNA, CDR3 protein. The D gene is left open where the match is weak. Size values are once, few and many counts, or a class for expanded clones, and some rows have none.

>once|TRBJ2-1|-|TRBV10-1
TGCGCCAGCAGTACAAACCGGGGGGCTCACCTGTTCTTC
CASSTNRGAHLFF
>-|TRBJ1-2|TRBD1|TRBV11-2
TGTGCCAGCAGCTTAGGACAGGGGGACGGCTACACCTTC
CASSLGQGDGYTF
>many|TRBJ2-3|-|TRBV5-4
TGTGCCAGCAGCTTGCACAGCGATACGCAGTATTTT
CASSLHSDTQYF
>-|TRBJ1-3|-|TRBV28
TGTGCCAGCAGTCTTACACCCCCCTCAGGAAACACCATATATTTT
CASSLTPPSGNTIYF
>-|TRBJ2-3|-|TRBV7-3
TGTGCCAGCAGCCTAGGGGTGGGCGGCCCCACAGATACGCAGTATTTT
CASSLGVGGPTDTQYF
>-|TRBJ2-3|TRBD1|TRBV6-5
TGTGCCAGCACCGGACAGGGGGCCGGCACAGATACGCAGTATTTT
CASTGQGAGTDTQYF
>-|TRBJ2-7|-|TRBV7-3
TGTGCCAGCAGCTTATACGGACAGACTTACGAGCAGTACTTC
CASSLYGQTYEQYF
>-|TRBJ2-7|-|TRBV6-5
TGTGCCAGCAGCCCGGGGACCTACGAGCAGTACTTC
CASSPGTYEQYF
>once|TRBJ2-7|-|TRBV11-2
TGTGCCAGCAGCTTAGATAGTAGCCGGAGAGGTCTCGAGCAGTACTTC
CASSLDSSRRGLEQYF
>-|TRBJ2-3|-|TRBV28
TGTGCCAGCAGTCCCCAACGCGCTGGTGATACGCAGTATTTT
CASSPQRAGDTQYF
>-|TRBJ1-2|-|TRBV27
TGTGCCAGCAGTCTCATGGGCAGGGACTATGGCTACACCTTC
CASSLMGRDYGYTF
>-|TRBJ2-7|TRBD2|TRBV9
TGTGCCAGCAGCGCCCTAGCGGGAGGGTCCAGCTCCTACGAGCAGTACTTC
CASSALAGGSSSYEQYF
>-|TRBJ2-5|TRBD2|TRBV27
TGTGCCAGCGCGGCTAGCGGGACCGTCGAGACCCAGTACTTC
CASAASGTVETQYF
>-|TRBJ1-2|-|TRBV19
TGTGCCAGTAGTATGATCGGGAACTATGGCTACACCTTC
CASSMIGNYGYTF
>once|TRBJ2-1|-|TRBV2
TGTGCCAGCAGTGAATGGGGGCCCTACAATGAGCAGTTCTTC
CASSEWGPYNEQFF
>-|TRBJ1-2|-|TRBV30
TGTGCCTGGAGCAGGCAGGGGTATGGCTACACCTTC
CAWSRQGYGYTF
>-|TRBJ2-2|TRBD1|TRBV10-3
TGTGCCATCAGTGCTAAGGACAGGCCCACCGGGGAGCTGTTTTTT
CAISAKDRPTGELFF
>-|TRBJ2-1|-|TRBV11-2
TGTGCCAGCAGCTCGTTACTTTACCTAGGAGGAAATGAGCAGTTCTTC
CASSSLLYLGGNEQFF
>-|TRBJ2-2|TRBD2|TRBV6-4
TGTGCCAGCAGTGACTCGACAAGCGGGGACACCGGGGAGCTGTTTTTT
CASSDSTSGDTGELFF
>-|TRBJ2-1|TRBD1|TRBV29-1
TGCAGCGTTGCCGGATCCCGGGACAGGGGTGATGAGCAGTTCTTC
CSVAGSRDRGDEQFF
>-|TRBJ1-2|-|TRBV9
TGTGCCAGCAGCTCCTCCGTGTCCGGGGGAGAGTATGGCTACACCTTC
CASSSSVSGGEYGYTF
>-|TRBJ2-2|-|TRBV3-1/TRBV3-2
TGTGCCAGCAGTATAGAGGGAGCCCGGGGGGAGCTGTTTTTT
CASSIEGARGELFF
>-|TRBJ1-2|-|TRBV7-3
TGTGCCAGCAGCCGACAGATCGACTATGGCTACACCTTC
CASSRQIDYGYTF
>-|TRBJ2-7|TRBD1|TRBV5-1
TGCGCCAGCAGCTTGGGGACAGGGGCGGGCGAGCAGTACTTC
CASSLGTGAGEQYF
>once|TRBJ1-1|-|TRBV2
TGTGCCAGCAGTGATTCTGATTCGACAGACGGGTGGTTCACTGAAGCTTTCTTT
CASSDSDSTDGWFTEAFF
>-|TRBJ1-2|-|TRBV6-5
TGTGCCAGCAGCGGCGGGCCGCGGGGGGGCTACACCTTC
CASSGGPRGGYTF
>-|TRBJ1-2|-|TRBV5-4
TGTGCCACACATGAACCCTATGGCTACACCTTC
CATHEPYGYTF
>-|TRBJ1-2|TRBD1|TRBV24-1
TGTGCCACCAGTGAACAGGGGTTTATTGCCTATGGCTACACCTTC
CATSEQGFIAYGYTF
>-|TRBJ2-1|TRBD1|TRBV24-1
TGTGCCACCAGTGATACAGGGGGCAATGAGCAGTTCTTC
CATSDTGGNEQFF
>once|TRBJ1-5|-|TRBV30
TGTGCCTGGGCGGCGGGACCTGAGGCCCAGCATTTT
CAWAAGPEAQHF
>-|TRBJ2-7|TRBD1|TRBV7-2
TGTGCCAGCAGCTCATCGAGACAGGGCTCCTACGAGCAGTACTTC
CASSSSRQGSYEQYF
>-|TRBJ2-1|TRBD2|TRBV3-1/TRBV3-2
TGTGCCAGCAGCCCAGGGACTAGCGGTTACAATGAGCAGTTCTTC
CASSPGTSGYNEQFF
>-|TRBJ2-5|TRBD2|TRBV3-1/TRBV3-2
TGTGCCAGCAGCCCAGGGAGCGGGGGGGTAGAGACCCAGTACTTC
CASSPGSGGVETQYF
>-|TRBJ2-3|-|TRBV7-8
TGTGCCAGCAGCTTAAGGCGGAACACAGATACGCAGTATTTT
CASSLRRNTDTQYF
>-|TRBJ1-5|-|TRBV6-5
TGTGCCAGCACGGGAGTTCTCGGTCAGCCCCAGCATTTT
CASTGVLGQPQHF
>few|TRBJ2-7|-|TRBV28
TGTGCCAGCAGTTTACCCGGGACACCCATCAACTACGAGCAGTACTTC
CASSLPGTPINYEQYF
>-|TRBJ2-7|-|TRBV28
TGTGCCAGCAGTTTAGAGATTTCAGGCTACGAGCAGTACTTC
CASSLEISGYEQYF
>-|TRBJ2-3|TRBD2|TRBV18
TGTGCCAGCTCACCACCATCTAGCGGGACTGATACGCAGTATTTT
CASSPPSSGTDTQYF
>-|TRBJ2-3|-|TRBV28
TGTGCCAGCAGCGTCCTGCAGGGAGATACGCAGTATTTT
CASSVLQGDTQYF
>-|TRBJ1-2|TRBD1|TRBV6-5
TGTGCCAGCAACCCAAGGGGGCAAAGCTATGGCTACACCTTC
CASNPRGQSYGYTF
>-|TRBJ2-7|TRBD1|TRBV19
TGTGCCAGTAGTGGGAACAGGGGCGACGAGCAGTACTTC
CASSGNRGDEQYF
>-|TRBJ1-2|TRBD1|TRBV9
TGTGCCAGCAGCGGAACCCGACAGGGGACGGGGAATGGCTACACCTTC
CASSGTRQGTGNGYTF
>-|TRBJ2-3|-|TRBV6-6
TGTGCCAGCAGTTACTCGTCCGGCGAGGCAGATACGCAGTATTTT
CASSYSSGEADTQYF
>-|TRBJ1-3|TRBD1|TRBV6-5
TGTGCCAGCAACCCGGGACAGGGAAACACCATATATTTT
CASNPGQGNTIYF
>few|TRBJ1-2|TRBD1|TRBV27
TGTGCCAGCAGTTTCGGACAGGGTTCCAACTATGGCTACACCTTC
CASSFGQGSNYGYTF
>few|TRBJ2-2|-|TRBV7-3
TGTGCCAGCAGCTTCTTTTCCGGGGAGCTGTTTTTT
CASSFFSGELFF